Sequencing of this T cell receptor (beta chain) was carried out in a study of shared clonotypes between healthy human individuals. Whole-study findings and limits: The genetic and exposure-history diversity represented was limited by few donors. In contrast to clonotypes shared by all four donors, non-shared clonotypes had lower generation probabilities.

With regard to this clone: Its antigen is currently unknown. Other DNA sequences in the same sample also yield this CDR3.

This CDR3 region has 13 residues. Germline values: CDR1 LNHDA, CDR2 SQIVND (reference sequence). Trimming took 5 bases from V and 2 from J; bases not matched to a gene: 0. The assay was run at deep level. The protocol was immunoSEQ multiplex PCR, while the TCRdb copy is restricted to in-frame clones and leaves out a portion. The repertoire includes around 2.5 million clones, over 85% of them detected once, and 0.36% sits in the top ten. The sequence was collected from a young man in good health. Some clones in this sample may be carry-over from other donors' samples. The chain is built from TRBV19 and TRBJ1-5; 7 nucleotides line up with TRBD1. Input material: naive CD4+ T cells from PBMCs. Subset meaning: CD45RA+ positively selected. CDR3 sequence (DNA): TGTGCCAGTAGTGACAGGGGCAATCAGCCCCAGCATTTT. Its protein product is CASSDRGNQPQHF.